This TCR beta chain was captured in a study of T-cell reconstitution after alpha-beta-depleted transplantation in children. Notes on the study in general: Some patients' high day-60 TCRbeta diversity was attributed to recipient cells surviving conditioning. Newly made T cells mostly supplied T-cell counts and diversity one year after transplant. Reportedly, roughly two months post-transplant, alpha-beta T cells arose from several hundred expanded graft clones.

Germline CDR1 and CDR2: DFQATT and SNEGSKA (reference sequence). The CDR3 contains 13 residues. Library preparation (for TCRbeta) was performed with unique molecular identifiers. One entry per CDR3 protein results from TCRdb running MiXCR on the PCR reads. The sample contains about 460,000 distinct CDR3 sequences, more than 9% of which appear only once. This clonotype was found many times. As yet, its antigen is unknown. The junction departs from germline at one end; a sequencing error may be responsible. The source material was PBMCs, sampled before TCRalphabeta/CD19-depleted stem cell transplant. This sequence joins TRBV20-1 and TRBJ2-5, with D possibly being TRBD1 (6 bases). The TCR comes from a child between 2 and 9 years old with inherited bone marrow failure, due to receive a stem cell transplant. Written as DNA, the CDR3 is TGCAGTGCCAGAGGACAGAGGGGAGAGACCCAGTACTTC. Protein sequence: CSARGQRGETQYF.